Listed here are 8 T cell receptor beta chains from one sample, sequenced in a study of T cells in Graves' hyperthyroidism and ophthalmopathy. Regions amplified from RNA transcripts were the TCR beta CDR3 regions. The HTBI primer set served for first-round RT-PCR of the TCR CDR3. Each CDR3 protein is one row after TCRdb ran MiXCR on the multiplex PCR reads. The data show some 800,000 distinct CDR3 sequences, with 35% to 45% seen just once and approximately 10% held by the top ten. Sequenced: blood. The receptors come from a man aged 18 to 30 with Graves' hyperthyroidism.

The rearrangement uses TRBV29-1 and TRBJ1-2, with a weak D call TRBD1 (6 bases). Germline V gene lookup returns CDR1 SQVTM and CDR2 ANQGSEA. Trimming pared 6 bases from V and 5 bases from J, leaving 13 bases between. CDR3 length: 12 amino acids. The CDR3: CSVGGQRYGYTF. CDR3 bases: TGCAGCGTGGGAGGACAGCGATATGGCTACACCTTC. Together with reference TRBV29-1 and TRBJ1-2, the CDR3 gives the full variable domain: SAVISQKPSRDICQRGTSLTIQCQVDSQVTMMFWYRQQPGQSLTLIATANQGSEATYESGFVIDKFPISRPNLTFSTLTVSNMSPEDSSIYLCSVGGQRYGYTFGSGTRLTVV.

This clonotype was observed a few times. The chain combines TRBV11-3 with TRBJ2-7; TRBD1 agrees at 7 bases. CDR3 length: 14 residues. The trim removed 1 base at V and 3 bases at J, leaving 3 bases unmatched. Germline CDR1 SGHNT, CDR2 YENEEA. As DNA, the CDR3 is TGTGCCAGCAGCTTAGGGGGACAGTACTACGAGCAGTACTTC. It translates to CASSLGGQYYEQYF. The full variable domain, with the rest looked up from reference TRBV11-3 and TRBJ2-7, is EAGVVQSPRYKIIEKKQPVAFWCNPISGHNTLYWYLQNLGQGPELLIRYENEEAVDDSQLPKDRFSAERLKGVDSTLKIQPAELGDSAVYLCASSLGGQYYEQYFGPGTRLTVT.

This clonotype came up many times. This chain links TRBV9 with TRBJ1-1, with D possibly TRBD1 on 6 matching bases. This CDR3 has 15 amino acids. CDR1 and CDR2 from the germline V gene are SGDLS and YYNGEE. Trimming took 3 bases from V and 0 from J, leaving 12 bases between them. Here the CDR3 reads CASSAGTHLNTEAFF. The CDR3, as DNA: TGTGCCAGCAGCGCCGGGACACACTTGAACACTGAAGCTTTCTTT.

The genes are TRBV19 and TRBJ2-5, with a weak D call TRBD2 (6 bases). V was shortened by 1 base and J by 2 bases, with 11 bases between the two germline ends. The CDR3 has 15 residues. From germline, CDR1 is LNHDA and CDR2 SQIVND (reference sequence). CDR3 region: CASSIGGGAQETQYF. The DNA for the CDR3 is TGTGCCAGTAGTATAGGGGGCGGGGCACAAGAGACCCAGTACTTC.

This clonotype showed up many times. CDR3 DNA: TGTGCCAGCAGGAAGGAAGACAGGGCTGGCTACACCTTC. Amino acids: CASRKEDRAGYTF. This chain connects TRBV12-3 or TRBV12-4 to TRBJ1-2; 7 bases match TRBD1. Germline trimming cut 6 bases from V and 7 bases from J; bases unmatched to any gene: 8. This CDR3 contains 13 residues.

About this clonotype itself: Germline and junction disagree at one end, which may indicate a read error. The V and J genes are TRBV2 and TRBJ2-3, with D perhaps being TRBD1 or TRBD2 (5 bases each). There are 16 residues in the CDR3. Germline CDR1 reads SNHLY; CDR2 reads FYNNEI. The CDR3 DNA reads TGTGCCATCAGTGAGTCTGTGGGGGACGTCACAGATACGCAGTATTTT. Protein product: CAISESVGDVTDTQYF.

This clonotype was picked up many times. This sequence joins TRBV2 and TRBJ1-4, with D perhaps matching TRBD1 (5 bases). The CDR3 has 14 residues. Per germline, CDR1 SNHLY and CDR2 FYNNEI. Trimming cost V 3 bases and J 6 bases, with 11 bases left between them. CDR3 DNA sequence: TGTGCCAGCAGTGAGAAGGGGAGGGATGAAAAACTGTTTTTT. The encoded protein is CASSEKGRDEKLFF.

This clonotype was seen a few times. The chain couples TRBV2 to TRBJ2-1, with a tentative D call TRBD2 (5 bases). Trimming pared 4 bases from V and 4 bases from J, leaving 5 bases between. Looked up from germline, CDR1 is SNHLY and CDR2 is FYNNEI. The CDR3 is 12 amino acids. CDR3 in DNA: TGTGCCAGCAGTGGGAGGTACAATGAGCAGTTCTTC. The encoded protein is CASSGRYNEQFF.